What follows are 26 T cell receptor beta chains derived from one specimen sequenced in a study of glioma-infiltrating T cells after dendritic cell vaccination. Here immunoSEQ multiplex PCR was the method, and the copy in TCRdb shows in-frame clones only, minus some. The data contain tens of thousands of clones, around 85% of them singletons. The source was blood, collected before dendritic cell vaccination. These receptor sequences come from a human donor with glioblastoma.

The CDR3 reads CATSDVPVSYEQYF. DNA of the CDR3: TGTGCCACCAGCGATGTCCCCGTGAGCTACGAGCAGTACTTC. The rearrangement joins TRBV15 to TRBJ2-5; the D is unclear. The J call may be incorrect, as the DNA end agrees better with TRBJ2-7. CDR1 is LNHNV, CDR2 YYDKDF, per germline (reference sequence). The CDR3 loop spans 14 amino acids.

This chain links TRBV6-5 with TRBJ2-5, with a weak D call TRBD1 (6 bases). Per germline, CDR1 MNHEY and CDR2 SVGAGI. The V gene lost 5 bases and the J gene lost 5 bases, with 15 bases spanning the gap. The CDR3 covers 14 residues. The DNA for the CDR3 is TGTGCCAGCAGTCAACAGGGATCTAGGGAGACCCAGTACTTC. Its protein is CASSQQGSRETQYF.

The V gene is TRBV6-1, the J gene TRBJ2-5; 11 bases are a match to TRBD2. Germline lookup yields CDR1 MNHNS and CDR2 SASEGT. The CDR3 loop spans 15 amino acids. V lost 2 bases to trimming and J lost 4 bases; unmatched junction nucleotides: 3. CDR3 coding DNA: TGTGCCAGCAGTGAACTAGCGGGGGGACGAGAGACCCAGTACTTC. Translated: CASSELAGGRETQYF.

The CDR3 sequence: CASSGDSTRTEAFF. The CDR3 DNA sequence: TGTGCCAGCAGTGGGGACAGCACCCGTACTGAAGCTTTCTTT. The V call is TRBV2, the J call TRBJ1-1; 7 bases fit TRBD1. V was clipped by 4 bases and J by 5 bases; unmatched bases: 7. The CDR3 consists of 14 residues. Germline lookup yields CDR1 SNHLY and CDR2 FYNNEI.

This sequence joins TRBV11-2 and TRBJ1-2, with unresolved D. CDR3 length equals 16 residues. Germline V gives CDR1 SGHAT, CDR2 FQNNGV. Between the trimmed V and J ends, which lost 4 bases and 5 bases, there was a span of 20 bases. CDR3 coding DNA: TGTGCCAGCAGCTCCACGTTGGCGGGCGGAGGGTATGGCTACACCTTC. Encoded protein: CASSSTLAGGGYGYTF. The whole variable domain, filled in from reference TRBV11-2 and TRBJ1-2, reads EAGVAQSPRYKIIEKRQSVAFWCNPISGHATLYWYQQILGQGPKLLIQFQNNGVVDDSQLPKDRFSAERLKGVDSTLKIQPAKLEDSAVYLCASSSTLAGGGYGYTFGSGTRLTVV.

The chain combines TRBV7-2 with TRBJ1-1; D call uncertain. Germline CDR1 and CDR2: SGHTA and FQGNSA. V was shortened by 1 base and J by 3 bases, with 9 bases between the two germline ends. The CDR3 sequence is 14 residues long. The CDR3 region is CASSLVGGYTEAFF. The CDR3 DNA is TGTGCCAGCAGCTTAGTTGGCGGGTACACTGAAGCTTTCTTT.

The V and J genes are TRBV4-1 and TRBJ2-2, with TRBD2 matching over 10 bases. V shed 2 bases, J shed 4 bases, and the junction held 4 bases outside the gene matches. Germline V gene data show CDR1 as MGHRA and CDR2 as YSYEKL. The CDR3 loop spans 16 amino acids. CDR3 coding DNA: TGCGCCAGCAGCCAACTAGCGGGGGATCTCACCGGGGAGCTGTTTTTT. Its translation is CASSQLAGDLTGELFF.

The CDR3 region is CASGPLQGSNQPQHF. DNA for the CDR3: TGTGCTAGTGGGCCGTTACAGGGGAGTAATCAGCCCCAGCATTTT. This chain uses TRBV12-5 with TRBJ1-5, with TRBD1 identical over 7 bases. V lost 6 bases, J lost 4 bases, and 9 bases stayed unmatched. In germline, CDR1 is LGHNT, CDR2 FRNRAP. CDR3 length equals 15 residues.

This chain joins TRBV5-6 and TRBJ2-5; TRBD2 agrees at 11 bases. This CDR3 is 15 amino acids long. CDR1 and CDR2 (germline): SGHDT, YYEEEE. The junction had 6 bases not matched to a gene; V was cut back by 3 bases and J by 5 bases. In DNA form, the CDR3 reads TGTGCCAGCAGCTCACTAGCGGGAGCACCCGAGACCCAGTACTTC. Its protein is CASSSLAGAPETQYF.

The V and J genes are TRBV11-2 and TRBJ2-7, with TRBD2 matching over 9 bases. The germline gives CDR1 SGHAT, CDR2 FQNNGV. After removal of 4 bases from V and 0 bases from J, the junction contained 7 bases not matched to a gene. The CDR3 is made up of 16 amino acids. The CDR3 DNA follows: TGTGCCAGCAGCTCCTGGACTAGCGAGAGCTCCTACGAGCAGTACTTC. Its protein is CASSSWTSESSYEQYF.

The V and J genes are TRBV6-5 and TRBJ2-1; D gene ambiguous. Germline V gene data show CDR1 as MNHEY and CDR2 as SVGAGI. The CDR3 is 11 residues long. Trimming took 2 bases from V and 8 from J, leaving 4 bases between them. The CDR3 region is CASSYSHEQFF. CDR3 nucleotides: TGTGCCAGCAGTTACAGCCATGAGCAGTTCTTC.

This rearrangement joins TRBV10-2 to TRBJ2-1; 12 nucleotides match TRBD2. The CDR3 sequence is 15 residues long. The germline gives CDR1 WSHSY, CDR2 SAAADI. With V trimmed by 5 bases and J by 9 bases, 8 bases remained unmatched. This chain's CDR3 is CASSLLAGGRGEQFF. The CDR3 DNA reads as TGCGCCAGCAGTCTACTAGCGGGAGGTCGAGGTGAGCAGTTCTTC.

This clone was counted only a few times. The chain couples TRBV2 to TRBJ2-7, with TRBD1 as a possible D gene (5 bases). In germline, CDR1 is SNHLY, CDR2 FYNNEI. V was clipped by 6 bases and J by 3 bases, with 15 bases between them. The CDR3 contains 14 residues. The CDR3 nucleotides are TGTGCCAGCAGCTCTCAGGGCGGTCGCTACGAGCAGTACTTC. As protein: CASSSQGGRYEQYF.

The J gene is TRBJ2-1, the V gene TRBV18; 10 nucleotides match TRBD1. Germline assignment: CDR1 KGHSH and CDR2 LQKENI. This CDR3 is 14 amino acids long. With 4 bases clipped from V and 7 bases from J, the junction kept 4 bases outside the gene matches. In DNA form, the CDR3 reads TGTGCCAGCTCACAGGGACAGGGGATAAATGAGCAGTTCTTC. Translated, it gives CASSQGQGINEQFF.

This chain links TRBV7-7 with TRBJ1-1; perhaps TRBD1 as D (5 bases). Trimming shortened V by 3 bases and J by 4 bases, and 9 bases separated the two germline ends. The CDR3 totals 13 residues. Per germline, CDR1 SSHAT and CDR2 FNYEAQ (reference sequence). CDR3 residues: CASSLRDGTEAFF. The CDR3 DNA sequence: TGTGCCAGCAGCTTGCGGGACGGCACTGAAGCTTTCTTT.

The chain recombines TRBV15 with TRBJ2-2, with unresolved D. The V end was cut by 5 bases, the J end by 5 bases, with 21 bases between. This CDR3 contains 17 residues. CDR1 and CDR2 (germline): LNHNV, YYDKDF (reference sequence). The DNA for the CDR3 is TGTGCCACCAGCCCCCGCTTGAAGACACTGCTAACCGGGGAGCTGTTTTTT. It specifies CATSPRLKTLLTGELFF.

The genes are TRBV6-6 and TRBJ2-1; perhaps TRBD2 as D (5 bases). The germline gives CDR1 MNHNY, CDR2 SVGAGI (reference sequence). The CDR3 sequence is 14 residues long. V lost 2 bases and J 5 bases, leaving 10 bases between the germline ends. The CDR3 bases are TGTGCCAGCAGTTACGGAGCCGGGAACAATGAGCAGTTCTTC. This codes for CASSYGAGNNEQFF.

The V gene is TRBV5-4, the J gene TRBJ2-1; 12 bases match TRBD2. After removal of 4 bases from V and 5 bases from J, the junction contained 7 bases not matched to a gene. Germline CDR1 reads SGHNT; CDR2 reads YYREEE (reference sequence). This CDR3 spans 16 amino acids. DNA for the CDR3: TGTGCCAGCAGCCCCTCTAGCGGGAGGGCCCACAATGAGCAGTTCTTC. It is translated as CASSPSSGRAHNEQFF. Full variable domain (rest looked up from reference TRBV5-4 and TRBJ2-1): ETGVTQSPTHLIKTRGQQVTLRCSSQSGHNTVSWYQQALGQGPQFIFQYYREEENGRGNFPPRFSGLQFPNYSSELNVNALELDDSALYLCASSPSSGRAHNEQFFGPGTRLTVL.

The rearrangement links TRBV6-5 to TRBJ1-2, with TRBD1 as a possible D gene (6 bases). The length of the CDR3 is 13 residues. From germline, CDR1 is MNHEY and CDR2 SVGAGI. Trimming stripped 6 bases from V and 7 bases from J, with 15 bases between. The chain's CDR3 is CASSLTGFGGYTF. The CDR3 coding sequence is TGTGCCAGCAGCCTTACAGGGTTCGGTGGCTACACCTTC.

The chain is built from TRBV29-1 and TRBJ1-1; 8 positions agree with TRBD1. CDR1 is SQVTM, CDR2 ANQGSEA, per germline. This CDR3 has 11 residues. V shed 7 bases and J 6 bases; nucleotides not matched to a gene: 4. Written as DNA, the CDR3 is TGCAGCGGCGGGACAGGTCCTGAAGCTTTCTTT. Protein sequence: CSGGTGPEAFF.

The chain uses TRBV10-3 and TRBJ1-5; possible D gene TRBD1, 5 bases. The CDR3 totals 14 residues. Germline loops: CDR1 ENHRY, CDR2 SYGVKD. The V end lost 4 bases, the J end lost 1 base, and 8 bases lay between the germline ends. CDR3 loop: CAISAAGSNQPQHF. DNA of the CDR3: TGTGCCATCAGTGCGGCAGGGAGCAATCAGCCCCAGCATTTT.

The J gene is TRBJ1-6, the V gene TRBV11-3; 9 bases are shared with TRBD1. From germline, CDR1 is SGHNT and CDR2 YENEEA. The CDR3 runs 14 residues. Unmatched junction bases numbered 1, after V lost 3 bases and J lost 7 bases. The CDR3 nucleotides are TGTGCCAGCAGCTTTGGGACAGGGAATTCACCCCTCCACTTT. Protein: CASSFGTGNSPLHF.

The V and J genes are TRBV5-1 and TRBJ2-2, with D perhaps assigned TRBD1 or TRBD2 (6 bases each). V lost 7 bases and J 5 bases, leaving 15 bases between the germline ends. Germline loops: CDR1 SGHRS, CDR2 YFSETQ. The CDR3 has 14 amino acids. Here the CDR3 reads CASRLGGQTGELFF. CDR3 nucleotide sequence: TGCGCCAGCCGCCTGGGGGGCCAGACCGGGGAGCTGTTTTTT.

To note about this clone: At one end, the junction sequence differs from germline, possibly due to a read error. The V call is TRBV4-2, the J call TRBJ2-5; a possible D gene is TRBD2 (7 bases). Germline-derived CDR1 and CDR2 are LGHNA and YNFKEQ. This CDR3 contains 15 residues. The CDR3: CASSHQSAGQENQYF. CDR3 DNA sequence: TGTGCCAGCAGCCACCAATCAGCGGGACAAGAGAACCAGTACTTC.

The chain is built from TRBV11-2 and TRBJ2-3, with TRBD2 matching 10 bases. CDR1 SGHAT and CDR2 FQNNGV come from the germline V gene. CDR3 size: 17 residues. V shed 1 base, J shed 2 bases, and the junction held 6 bases outside the gene matches. Here the CDR3 reads CASSLVVAGGPTDTQYF. CDR3 nucleotides: TGTGCCAGCAGCTTAGTGGTAGCGGGGGGCCCCACAGATACGCAGTATTTT. Drawing the rest from reference TRBV11-2 and TRBJ2-3, the complete variable domain is EAGVAQSPRYKIIEKRQSVAFWCNPISGHATLYWYQQILGQGPKLLIQFQNNGVVDDSQLPKDRFSAERLKGVDSTLKIQPAKLEDSAVYLCASSLVVAGGPTDTQYFGPGTRLTVL.

The gene calls are TRBV6-4 and TRBJ2-1; TRBD1 might be the D (5 bases). This CDR3 region has 13 residues. Trimming removed 6 bases from V and 2 bases from J, with 8 bases in between. Germline V gene lookup returns CDR1 MRHNA and CDR2 SNTAGT. CDR3 bases: TGTGCCAGCAGCAGGGCCCCCTACAATGAGCAGTTCTTC. As protein: CASSRAPYNEQFF.